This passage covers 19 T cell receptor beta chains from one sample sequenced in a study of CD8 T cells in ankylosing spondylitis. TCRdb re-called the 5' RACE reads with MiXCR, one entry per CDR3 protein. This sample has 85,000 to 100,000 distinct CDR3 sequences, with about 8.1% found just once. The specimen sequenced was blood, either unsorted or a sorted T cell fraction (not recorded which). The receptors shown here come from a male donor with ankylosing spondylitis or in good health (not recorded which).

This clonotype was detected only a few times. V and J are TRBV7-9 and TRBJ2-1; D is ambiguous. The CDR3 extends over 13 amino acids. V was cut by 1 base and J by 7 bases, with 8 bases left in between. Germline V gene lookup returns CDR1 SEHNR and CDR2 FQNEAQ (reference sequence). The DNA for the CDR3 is TGTGCCAGCAGCTTAGTCGCTGGGAATGAGCAGTTCTTC. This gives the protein CASSLVAGNEQFF.

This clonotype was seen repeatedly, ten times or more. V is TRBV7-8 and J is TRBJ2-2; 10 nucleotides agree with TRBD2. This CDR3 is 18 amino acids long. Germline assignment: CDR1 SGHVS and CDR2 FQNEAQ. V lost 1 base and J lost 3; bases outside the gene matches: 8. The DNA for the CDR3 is TGTGCCAGCAGCTTAGGAGGTCTAGCGGGGGACTACACCGGGGAGCTGTTTTTT. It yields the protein CASSLGGLAGDYTGELFF.

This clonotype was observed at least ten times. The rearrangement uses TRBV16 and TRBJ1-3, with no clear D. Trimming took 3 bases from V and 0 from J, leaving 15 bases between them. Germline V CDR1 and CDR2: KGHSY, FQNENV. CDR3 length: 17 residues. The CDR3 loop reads CASSHHLGQVSGNTIYF. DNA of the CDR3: TGTGCCAGCAGCCACCACCTTGGGCAGGTCTCTGGAAACACCATATATTTT.

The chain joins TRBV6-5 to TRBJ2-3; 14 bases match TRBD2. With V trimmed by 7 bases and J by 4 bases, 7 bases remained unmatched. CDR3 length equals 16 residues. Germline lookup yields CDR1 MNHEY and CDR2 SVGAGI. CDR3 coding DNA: TGTGCCAGCAATCCGACTAGCGGGGGGGCGGCAGATACGCAGTATTTT. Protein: CASNPTSGGAADTQYF.

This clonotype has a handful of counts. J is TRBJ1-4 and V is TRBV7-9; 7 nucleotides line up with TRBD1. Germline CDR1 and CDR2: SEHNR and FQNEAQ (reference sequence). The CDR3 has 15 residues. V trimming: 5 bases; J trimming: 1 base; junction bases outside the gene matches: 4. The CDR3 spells CASSDRQGTNEKLFF. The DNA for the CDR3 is TGTGCCAGCAGCGATAGACAGGGAACTAATGAAAAACTGTTTTTT.

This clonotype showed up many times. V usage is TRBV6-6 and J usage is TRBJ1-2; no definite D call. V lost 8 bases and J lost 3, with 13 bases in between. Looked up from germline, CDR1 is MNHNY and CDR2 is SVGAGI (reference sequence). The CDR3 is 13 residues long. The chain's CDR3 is CASLLLRDYGYTF. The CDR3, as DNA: TGTGCCAGCCTATTATTAAGGGACTATGGCTACACCTTC.

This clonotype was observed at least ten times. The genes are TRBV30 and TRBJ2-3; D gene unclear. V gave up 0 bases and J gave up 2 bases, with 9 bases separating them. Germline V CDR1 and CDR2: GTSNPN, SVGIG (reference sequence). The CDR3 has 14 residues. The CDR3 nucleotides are TGTGCCTGGAGTGTACGGCTAAACACAGATACGCAGTATTTT. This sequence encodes CAWSVRLNTDTQYF. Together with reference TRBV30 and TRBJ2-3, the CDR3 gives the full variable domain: SQTIHQWPATLVQPVGSPLSLECTVEGTSNPNLYWYRQAAGRGLQLLFYSVGIGQISSEVPQNLSASRPQDRQFILSSKKLLLSDSGFYLCAWSVRLNTDTQYFGPGTRLTVL.

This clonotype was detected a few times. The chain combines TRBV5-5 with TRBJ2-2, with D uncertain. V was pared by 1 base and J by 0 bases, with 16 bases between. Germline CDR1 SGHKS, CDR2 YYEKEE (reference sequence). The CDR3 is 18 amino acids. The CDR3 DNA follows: TGTGCCAGCAGCTTGAATGGTCGACCACAGTCGAACACCGGGGAGCTGTTTTTT. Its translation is CASSLNGRPQSNTGELFF.

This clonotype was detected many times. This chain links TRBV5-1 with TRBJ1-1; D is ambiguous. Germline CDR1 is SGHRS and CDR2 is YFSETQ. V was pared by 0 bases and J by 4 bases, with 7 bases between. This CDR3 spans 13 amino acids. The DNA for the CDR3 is TGCGCCAGCAGCTTGGCCCCGGGCACTGAAGCTTTCTTT. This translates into CASSLAPGTEAFF. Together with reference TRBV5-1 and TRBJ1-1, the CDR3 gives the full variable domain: KAGVTQTPRYLIKTRGQQVTLSCSPISGHRSVSWYQQTPGQGLQFLFEYFSETQRNKGNFPGRFSGRQFSNSRSEMNVSTLELGDSALYLCASSLAPGTEAFFGQGTRLTVV.

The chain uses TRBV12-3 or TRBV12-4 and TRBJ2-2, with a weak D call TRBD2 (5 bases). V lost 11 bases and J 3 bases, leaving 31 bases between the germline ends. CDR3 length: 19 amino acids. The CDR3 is CARCNSGPQTNLDTGELFF. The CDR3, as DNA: TGTGCCCGCTGTAACTCTGGCCCGCAGACTAATTTGGACACCGGGGAGCTGTTTTTT.

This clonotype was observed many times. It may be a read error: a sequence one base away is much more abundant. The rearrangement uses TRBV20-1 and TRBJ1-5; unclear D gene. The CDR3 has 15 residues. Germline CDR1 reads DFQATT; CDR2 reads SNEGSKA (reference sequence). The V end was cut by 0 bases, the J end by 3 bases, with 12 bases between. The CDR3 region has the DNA TGCAGTGCTAGAGATCGCCCGGGCACCAATCAGCCCCAGCATTTT. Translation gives CSARDRPGTNQPQHF.

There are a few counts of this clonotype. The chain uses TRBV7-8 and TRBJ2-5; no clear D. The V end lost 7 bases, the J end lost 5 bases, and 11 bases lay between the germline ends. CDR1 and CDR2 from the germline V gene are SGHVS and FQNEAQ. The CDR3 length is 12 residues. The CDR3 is CASTDPWETQYF. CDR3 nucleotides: TGTGCCAGCACTGACCCTTGGGAGACCCAGTACTTC. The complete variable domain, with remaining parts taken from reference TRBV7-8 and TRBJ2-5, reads GAGVSQSPRYKVAKRGQDVALRCDPISGHVSLFWYQQALGQGPEFLTYFQNEAQLDKSGLPSDRFFAERPEGSVSTLKIQRTQQEDSAVYLCASTDPWETQYFGPGTRLLVL.

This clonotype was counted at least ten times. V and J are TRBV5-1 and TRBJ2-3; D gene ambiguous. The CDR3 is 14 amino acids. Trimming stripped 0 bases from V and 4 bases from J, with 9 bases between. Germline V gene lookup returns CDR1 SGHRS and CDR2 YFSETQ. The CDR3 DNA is TGCGCCAGCAGCTTGGGTGGCAGATCAGATACGCAGTATTTT. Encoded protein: CASSLGGRSDTQYF.

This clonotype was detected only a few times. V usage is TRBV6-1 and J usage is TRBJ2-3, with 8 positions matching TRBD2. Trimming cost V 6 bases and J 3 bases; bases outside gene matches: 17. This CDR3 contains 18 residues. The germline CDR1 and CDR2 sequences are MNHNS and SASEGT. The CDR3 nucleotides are TGTGCCAGCAGAGTCTACCCCGAGCGGGGGAAAGGGACAGATACGCAGTATTTT. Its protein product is CASRVYPERGKGTDTQYF.

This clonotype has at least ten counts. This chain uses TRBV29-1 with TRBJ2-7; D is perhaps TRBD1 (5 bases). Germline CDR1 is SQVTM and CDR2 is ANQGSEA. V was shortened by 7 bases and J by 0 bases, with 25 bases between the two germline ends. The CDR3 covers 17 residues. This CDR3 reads CSASSSRVGALSYEQYF. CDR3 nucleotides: TGCAGCGCCTCCTCCTCAAGGGTAGGGGCCCTCTCCTACGAGCAGTACTTC.

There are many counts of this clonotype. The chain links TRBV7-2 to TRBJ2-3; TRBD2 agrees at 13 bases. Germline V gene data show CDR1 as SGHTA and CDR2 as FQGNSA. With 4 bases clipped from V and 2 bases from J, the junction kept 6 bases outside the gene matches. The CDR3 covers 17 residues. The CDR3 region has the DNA TGTGCCAGCAGCTCGGGACTAGCGGGACCCATCACAGATACGCAGTATTTT. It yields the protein CASSSGLAGPITDTQYF.

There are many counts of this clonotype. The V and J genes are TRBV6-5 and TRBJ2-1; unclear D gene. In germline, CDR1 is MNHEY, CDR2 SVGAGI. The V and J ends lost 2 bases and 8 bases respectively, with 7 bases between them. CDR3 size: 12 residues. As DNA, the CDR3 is TGTGCCAGCAGTTACCACGAGGATGAGCAGTTCTTC. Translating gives CASSYHEDEQFF.

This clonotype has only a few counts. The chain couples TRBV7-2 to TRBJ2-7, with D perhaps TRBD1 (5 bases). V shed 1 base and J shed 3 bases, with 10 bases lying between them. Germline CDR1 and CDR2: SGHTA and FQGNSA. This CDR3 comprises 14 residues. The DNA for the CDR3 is TGTGCCAGCAGCTTAGACGGCCAGGGCTACGAGCAGTACTTC. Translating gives CASSLDGQGYEQYF.

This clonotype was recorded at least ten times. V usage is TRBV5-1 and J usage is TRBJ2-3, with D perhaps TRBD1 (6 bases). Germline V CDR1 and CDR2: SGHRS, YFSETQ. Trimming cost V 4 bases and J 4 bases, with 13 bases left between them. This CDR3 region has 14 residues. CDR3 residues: CASSDTSGADTQYF. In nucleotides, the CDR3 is TGCGCCAGCAGCGATACATCAGGGGCAGATACGCAGTATTTT.